This passage covers 20 T cell receptor beta chains from one sample sequenced in a study of cytomegalovirus exposure and HLA in healthy donors. With 60 Vbeta and 13 Jbeta primers, the PCR was carried out. Some clones are missing from TCRdb's copy, which holds only in-frame ones; the method was immunoSEQ multiplex PCR. Of some 120,000 clones listed, 80% are singletons. Specimen: PBMCs. These receptors originate from a female donor in good health and CMV-seronegative.

In this sample, this clone turned up a few times. This chain links TRBV5-5 with TRBJ1-2; D remains ambiguous. Germline V gives CDR1 SGHKS, CDR2 YYEKEE (reference sequence). The CDR3 sequence is 13 residues long. Trimming removed 1 base from V and 4 bases from J, with 8 bases in between. CDR3 nucleotide sequence: TGTGCCAGCAGCTTGACGGACTCCTATGGCTACACCTTC. Translating it yields CASSLTDSYGYTF. Looking up the rest from reference TRBV5-5 and TRBJ1-2 gives the full variable domain: DAGVTQSPTHLIKTRGQQVTLRCSPISGHKSVSWYQQVLGQGPQFIFQYYEKEERGRGNFPDRFSARQFPNYSSELNVNALLLGDSALYLCASSLTDSYGYTFGSGTRLTVV.

The chain employs TRBV7-6 and TRBJ2-1; a possible D gene is TRBD2 (6 bases). The germline V gene has CDR1 SGHVS and CDR2 FNYEAQ. V shed 1 base and J shed 10 bases, with 8 bases lying between them. The CDR3 spans 12 residues. The CDR3 spells CASSLEAGEQFF. In DNA form, the CDR3 reads TGTGCCAGCAGCTTAGAGGCGGGGGAGCAGTTCTTC.

The CDR3 here is CASRPPGGEKLFF. The CDR3 bases are TGTGCCAGCCGGCCGCCAGGTGGAGAAAAACTGTTTTTT. The chain employs TRBV19 and TRBJ1-4; unclear D gene. Germline V gene lookup returns CDR1 LNHDA and CDR2 SQIVND (reference sequence). Trimming took 9 bases from V and 8 from J, leaving 16 bases between them. This CDR3 contains 13 residues. The whole variable domain, remainder taken from reference TRBV19 and TRBJ1-4, is DGGITQSPKYLFRKEGQNVTLSCEQNLNHDAMYWYRQDPGQGLRLIYYSQIVNDFQKGDIAEGYSVSREKKESFPLTVTSAQKNPTAFYLCASRPPGGEKLFFGSGTQLSVL.

V and J are TRBV29-1 and TRBJ1-1, with D unresolved. The CDR3 has 12 residues. Germline V gene lookup returns CDR1 SQVTM and CDR2 ANQGSEA. V was cut by 0 bases and J by 10 bases, with 12 bases left in between. The CDR3: CSVEEQVPGAFF. CDR3 DNA: TGCAGCGTTGAAGAGCAGGTTCCCGGAGCTTTCTTT.

In the case of this clone: The junction departs from germline at one end; a sequencing error may be responsible. Other DNA variants within this sample encode the same CDR3. V usage is TRBV5-1 and J usage is TRBJ1-1, with 7 positions matching TRBD1. Germline V lookup: CDR1 SGHRS, CDR2 YFSETQ. The CDR3 loop spans 17 amino acids. The CDR3 DNA reads TGCGCCAGCAGCTTTGAGACAGGGAGTATCATGAACACTGAGGCTTTCTTT. Translating it yields CASSFETGSIMNTEAFF.

V is TRBV9 and J is TRBJ1-1, with unresolved D. The CDR3 is 15 amino acids. Trimming cost V 3 bases and J 4 bases, with 16 bases left between them. Germline V gene sequence: CDR1 SGDLS, CDR2 YYNGEE. The CDR3 sequence is CASSAFNSFGTEAFF. The DNA of the CDR3 is TGTGCCAGCAGCGCCTTCAACTCCTTCGGCACTGAAGCTTTCTTT.

The chain carries TRBV4-1 and TRBJ2-2; 7 nucleotides line up with TRBD2. This CDR3 region has 16 residues. V was pared by 3 bases and J by 1 base, with 5 bases of the junction left unmatched. Germline CDR1 reads MGHRA; CDR2 reads YSYEKL. In DNA form, the CDR3 reads TGCGCCAGCAGCCAGCTTGGGGGGGGGAACACCGGGGAGCTGTTTTTT. It translates to CASSQLGGGNTGELFF.

This rearrangement joins TRBV18 to TRBJ2-5, with 7 bases that match TRBD1. The V gene end was trimmed by 2 bases and the J gene end by 1 base; junction bases not matched to a gene: 10. Germline CDR1 KGHSH, CDR2 LQKENI. The CDR3 totals 17 residues. The CDR3 here is CASSPMRGRQAQETQYF. The CDR3 nucleotides are TGTGCCAGCTCACCAATGAGGGGGCGACAAGCCCAAGAGACCCAGTACTTC.

The chain employs TRBV30 and TRBJ2-7; TRBD2 might be the D (6 bases). The V gene's germline CDR1 is GTSNPN and CDR2 SVGIG (reference sequence). The CDR3 has 12 amino acids. Trimming left V 4 bases short and J 2 bases short, with 9 bases between. CDR3 region: CAWKRATYEQYF. The CDR3 nucleotides are TGTGCCTGGAAGCGGGCAACCTACGAGCAGTACTTC. The full variable domain, its missing parts supplied by reference TRBV30 and TRBJ2-7, is SQTIHQWPATLVQPVGSPLSLECTVEGTSNPNLYWYRQAAGRGLQLLFYSVGIGQISSEVPQNLSASRPQDRQFILSSKKLLLSDSGFYLCAWKRATYEQYFGPGTRLTVT.

This chain connects TRBV11-2 to TRBJ2-7, with TRBD1 as a possible D gene (6 bases). In germline, CDR1 is SGHAT, CDR2 FQNNGV. The germline V and J ends were trimmed by 5 bases and 3 bases, with 14 bases remaining between them. This CDR3 spans 14 amino acids. CDR3 residues: CASSEWTESYEQYF. The CDR3 DNA reads as TGTGCCAGCAGCGAATGGACAGAGAGCTACGAGCAGTACTTC.

The V and J genes are TRBV7-9 and TRBJ1-2; no definite D call. The CDR3 has 12 amino acids. Germline V gene data show CDR1 as SEHNR and CDR2 as FQNEAQ (reference sequence). CDR3 DNA sequence: TGTTCCTCCGGGGTCGCCGCTGCGGGCTACACCTTC. It codes for CSSGVAAAGYTF.

The chain has TRBV29-1 and TRBJ2-1, with D tentatively TRBD2 (5 bases). The V gene's germline CDR1 is SQVTM and CDR2 ANQGSEA. There are 16 residues in the CDR3. The V gene lost 1 base and the J gene lost 7 bases, with 20 bases spanning the gap. The CDR3 DNA is TGCAGCGTTGAAGCGTCCTCTAGCTACGGTATTAATGAGCAGTTCTTC. This encodes CSVEASSSYGINEQFF.

This chain joins TRBV9 and TRBJ2-5; the D is unclear. Germline V gene sequence: CDR1 SGDLS, CDR2 YYNGEE. The CDR3 sequence is 13 residues long. The V end lost 1 base, the J end lost 1 base, and 5 bases lay between the germline ends. The CDR3 region is CASSVNGQETQYF. The CDR3 nucleotides are TGTGCCAGCAGCGTAAACGGCCAAGAGACCCAGTACTTC.

For this clone: A read error is likely, as this CDR3 ends without the conserved phenylalanine or tryptophan. The DNA is omitted, as the CDR3 cannot be located on it reliably, and the CDR3 follows TCRdb's listing. The J gene is TRBJ2-3, the V gene TRBV5-4; whether TRBD2, the table's D call, matches the DNA was not checked. The CDR3 comprises 13 residues, both ends counted. CDR1 and CDR2 (germline): SGHNT, YYREEE (reference sequence). CDR3 sequence: CASSFDGTSGTDV.

V usage is TRBV5-1 and J usage is TRBJ2-7, with 8 bases identical to TRBD1. With 4 bases clipped from V and 3 bases from J, the junction kept 6 bases outside the gene matches. The CDR3 loop spans 14 amino acids. The germline V gene has CDR1 SGHRS and CDR2 YFSETQ. The CDR3 DNA follows: TGCGCCAGCAGCAAATTGGGACAGGTCTACGAGCAGTACTTC. Translation gives CASSKLGQVYEQYF.

Of note for this clone: The junction departs from the called germline gene at one end, perhaps through a read error. The J gene is TRBJ2-6, the V gene TRBV7-3, with D maybe TRBD1 (5 bases). This CDR3 is built from 15 residues. Germline values: CDR1 SGHTA, CDR2 FQGTGA. CDR3 in amino acids: CASSPQGYGANGLTF. DNA for the CDR3: TGTGCCAGCAGCCCCCAGGGTTATGGGGCCAACGGCCTGACTTTC. The full variable domain, in which reference TRBV7-3 and TRBJ2-6 provide the parts outside the CDR3, is GAGVSQTPSNKVTEKGKYVELRCDPISGHTALYWYRQSLGQGPEFLIYFQGTGAADDSGLPNDRFFAVRPEGSVSTLKIQRTERGDSAVYLCASSPQGYGANGLTFGAGSRLTVL.

V gene TRBV7-2 combines with J gene TRBJ2-1; perhaps TRBD2 as D (6 bases). V gave up 3 bases and J gave up 8 bases, with 11 bases separating them. Germline CDR1 SGHTA, CDR2 FQGNSA. CDR3 length equals 13 residues. The CDR3 DNA follows: TGTGCCAGCAGCTTCGGAGGGCCGTATGAGCAGTTCTTC. Translating it yields CASSFGGPYEQFF.

The chain carries TRBV19 and TRBJ2-5; TRBD2 is a possible D gene (5 bases). Germline V gene data show CDR1 as LNHDA and CDR2 as SQIVND (reference sequence). Trimming took 7 bases from V and 5 from J, leaving 11 bases between them. The CDR3 spans 12 residues. Here the CDR3 DNA reads TGTGCCAGTACGGAGGATAGCGAGACCCAGTACTTC. Translation: CASTEDSETQYF.

The rearrangement uses TRBV12-1 and TRBJ2-7; the D segment call TRBD1 is taken from the table without a DNA check. TRBV12-1 is flagged as a pseudogene. The CDR3 totals 15 residues. The CDR3 DNA sequence: TGTGCCAGCAGACAGGTAACCTGCGAAAACTACGAGCAGTACTTC. Protein: CASRQVTCENYEQYF.

V and J are TRBV19 and TRBJ2-3; TRBD2 agrees at 9 bases. The V segment lost 3 bases and the J segment 12 bases; nucleotides outside the gene matches: 13. The CDR3 consists of 15 residues. CDR1 is LNHDA, CDR2 SQIVND, per germline (reference sequence). The CDR3 region has the DNA TGTGCCAGTAGTATCGGTGGGCAGCGGGGGGTCATACAGTATTTT. Translation gives CASSIGGQRGVIQYF.